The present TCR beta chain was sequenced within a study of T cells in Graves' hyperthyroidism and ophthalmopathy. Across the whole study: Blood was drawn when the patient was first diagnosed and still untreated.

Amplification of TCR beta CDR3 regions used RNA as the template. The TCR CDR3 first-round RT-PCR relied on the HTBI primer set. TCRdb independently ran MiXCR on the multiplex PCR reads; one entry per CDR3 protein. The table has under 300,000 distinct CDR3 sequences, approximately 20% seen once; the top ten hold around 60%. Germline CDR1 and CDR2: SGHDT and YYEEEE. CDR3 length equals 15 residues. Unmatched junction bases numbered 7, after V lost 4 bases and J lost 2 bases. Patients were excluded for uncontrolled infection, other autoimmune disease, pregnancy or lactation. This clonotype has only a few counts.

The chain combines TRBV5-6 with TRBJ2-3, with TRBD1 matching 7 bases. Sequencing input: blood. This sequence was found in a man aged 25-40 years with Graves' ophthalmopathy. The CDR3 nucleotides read TGTGCCAGCAGCCGTCAGGGGGTGCCCACAGATACGCAGTATTTT. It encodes CASSRQGVPTDTQYF. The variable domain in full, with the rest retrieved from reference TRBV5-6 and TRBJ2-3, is DAGVTQSPTHLIKTRGQQVTLRCSPKSGHDTVSWYQQALGQGPQFIFQYYEEEERQRGNFPDRFSGHQFPNYSSELNVNALLLGDSALYLCASSRQGVPTDTQYFGPGTRLTVL.